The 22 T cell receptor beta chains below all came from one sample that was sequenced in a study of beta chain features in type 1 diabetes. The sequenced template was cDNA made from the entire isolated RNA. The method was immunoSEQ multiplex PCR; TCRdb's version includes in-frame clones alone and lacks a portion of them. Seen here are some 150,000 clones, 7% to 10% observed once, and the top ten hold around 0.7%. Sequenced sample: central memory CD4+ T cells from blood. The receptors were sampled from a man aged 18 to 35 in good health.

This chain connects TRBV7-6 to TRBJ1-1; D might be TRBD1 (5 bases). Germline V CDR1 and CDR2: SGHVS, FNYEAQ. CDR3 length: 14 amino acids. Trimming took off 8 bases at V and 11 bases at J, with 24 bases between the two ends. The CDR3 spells CASDDGARGGGAFF. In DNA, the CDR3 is TGTGCCAGCGACGACGGGGCTCGAGGAGGAGGGGCTTTCTTT.

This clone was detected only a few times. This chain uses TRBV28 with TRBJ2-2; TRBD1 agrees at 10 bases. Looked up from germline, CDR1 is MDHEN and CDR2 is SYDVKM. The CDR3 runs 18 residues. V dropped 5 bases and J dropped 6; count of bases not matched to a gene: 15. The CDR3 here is CASSGVRTGGMDAGELFF. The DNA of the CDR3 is TGTGCCAGCAGTGGAGTGCGGACAGGGGGTATGGACGCCGGGGAGCTGTTTTTT.

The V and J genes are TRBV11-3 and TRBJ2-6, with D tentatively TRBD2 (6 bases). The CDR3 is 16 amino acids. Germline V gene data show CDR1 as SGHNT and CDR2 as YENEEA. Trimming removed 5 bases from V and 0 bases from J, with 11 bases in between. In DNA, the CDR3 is TGTGCCAGCAGCCCGGGGACTTCCTCTGGGGCCAACGTCCTGACTTTC. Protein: CASSPGTSSGANVLTF.

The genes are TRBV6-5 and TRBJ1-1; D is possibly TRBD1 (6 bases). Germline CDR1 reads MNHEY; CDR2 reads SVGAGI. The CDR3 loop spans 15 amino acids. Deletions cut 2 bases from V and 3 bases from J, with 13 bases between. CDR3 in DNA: TGTGCCAGCAGTTACAGGCAGGGGAGGGACACTGAAGCTTTCTTT. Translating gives CASSYRQGRDTEAFF.

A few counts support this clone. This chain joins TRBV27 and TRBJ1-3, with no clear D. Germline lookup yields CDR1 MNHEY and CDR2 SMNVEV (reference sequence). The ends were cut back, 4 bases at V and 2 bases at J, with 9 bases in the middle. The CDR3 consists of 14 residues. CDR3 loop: CASSSREAGNTIYF. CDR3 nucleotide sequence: TGTGCCAGCAGTTCGAGAGAGGCTGGAAACACCATATATTTT.

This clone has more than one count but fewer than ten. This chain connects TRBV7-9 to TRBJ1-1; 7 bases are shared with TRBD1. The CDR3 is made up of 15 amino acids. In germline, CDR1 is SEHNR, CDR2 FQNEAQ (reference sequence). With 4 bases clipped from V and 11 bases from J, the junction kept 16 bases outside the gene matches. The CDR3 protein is CASSSGQETLRRAFF. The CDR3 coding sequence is TGTGCCAGCAGCTCCGGACAGGAGACCCTTCGTCGGGCTTTCTTT.

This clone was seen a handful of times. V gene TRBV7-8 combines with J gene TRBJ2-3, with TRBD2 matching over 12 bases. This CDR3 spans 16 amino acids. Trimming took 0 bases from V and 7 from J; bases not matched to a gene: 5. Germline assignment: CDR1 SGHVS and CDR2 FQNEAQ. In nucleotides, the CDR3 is TGTGCCAGCAGCTTAGCGCCTAGCGGGGGGGTTAATACGCAGTATTTT. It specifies CASSLAPSGGVNTQYF.

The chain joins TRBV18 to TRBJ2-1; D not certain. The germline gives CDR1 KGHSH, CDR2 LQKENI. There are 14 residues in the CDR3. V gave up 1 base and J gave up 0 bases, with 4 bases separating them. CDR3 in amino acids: CASSPLSSYNEQFF. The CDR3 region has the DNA TGTGCCAGCTCACCACTTAGCTCCTACAATGAGCAGTTCTTC.

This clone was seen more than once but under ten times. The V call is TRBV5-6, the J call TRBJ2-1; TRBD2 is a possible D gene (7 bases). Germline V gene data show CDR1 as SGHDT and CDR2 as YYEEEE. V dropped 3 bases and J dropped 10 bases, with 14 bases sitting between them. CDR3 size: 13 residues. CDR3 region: CASSSRWGGEQFF. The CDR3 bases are TGTGCCAGCAGCTCGCGGTGGGGGGGCGAGCAGTTCTTC.

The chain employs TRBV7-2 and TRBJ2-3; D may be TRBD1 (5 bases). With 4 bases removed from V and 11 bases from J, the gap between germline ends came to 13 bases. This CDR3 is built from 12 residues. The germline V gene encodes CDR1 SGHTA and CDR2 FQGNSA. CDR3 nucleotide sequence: TGTGCCAGCAGCTCAACAGGACGTTGGCAGTATTTT. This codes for CASSSTGRWQYF.

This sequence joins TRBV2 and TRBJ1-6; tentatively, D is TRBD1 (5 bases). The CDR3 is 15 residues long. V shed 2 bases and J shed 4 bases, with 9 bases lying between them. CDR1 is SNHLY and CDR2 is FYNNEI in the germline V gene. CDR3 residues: CASSELQGYNSPLHF. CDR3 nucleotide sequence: TGTGCCAGCAGTGAACTGCAGGGTTATAATTCACCCCTCCACTTT.

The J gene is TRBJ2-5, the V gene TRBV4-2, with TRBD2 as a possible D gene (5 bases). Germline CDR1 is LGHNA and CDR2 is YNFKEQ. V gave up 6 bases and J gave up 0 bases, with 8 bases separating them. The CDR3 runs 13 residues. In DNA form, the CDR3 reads TGTGCCAGCAGTCCGGACTACCAAGAGACCCAGTACTTC. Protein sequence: CASSPDYQETQYF.

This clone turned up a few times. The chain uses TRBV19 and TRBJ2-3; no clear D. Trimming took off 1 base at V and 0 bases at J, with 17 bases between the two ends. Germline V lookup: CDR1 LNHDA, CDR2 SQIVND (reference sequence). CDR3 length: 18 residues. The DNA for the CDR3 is TGTGCCAGTAGTATAGCGAGAAGCCTCGGTTCTAGCACAGATACGCAGTATTTT. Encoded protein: CASSIARSLGSSTDTQYF.

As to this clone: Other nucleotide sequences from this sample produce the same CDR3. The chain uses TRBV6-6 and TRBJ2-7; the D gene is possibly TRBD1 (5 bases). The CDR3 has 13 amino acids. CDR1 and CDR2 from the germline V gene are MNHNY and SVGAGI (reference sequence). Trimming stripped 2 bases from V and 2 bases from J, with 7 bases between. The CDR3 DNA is TGTGCCAGCAGTTACACAGGCACCTACGAGCAGTACTTC. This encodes CASSYTGTYEQYF.

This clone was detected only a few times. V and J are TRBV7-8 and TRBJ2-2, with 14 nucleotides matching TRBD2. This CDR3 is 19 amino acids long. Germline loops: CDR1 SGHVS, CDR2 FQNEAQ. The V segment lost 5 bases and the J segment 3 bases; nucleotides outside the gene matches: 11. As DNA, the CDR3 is TGTGCCAGCAGCGAGGGACGACTAGCGGGGGGGTACGACACCGGGGAGCTGTTTTTT. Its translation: CASSEGRLAGGYDTGELFF.

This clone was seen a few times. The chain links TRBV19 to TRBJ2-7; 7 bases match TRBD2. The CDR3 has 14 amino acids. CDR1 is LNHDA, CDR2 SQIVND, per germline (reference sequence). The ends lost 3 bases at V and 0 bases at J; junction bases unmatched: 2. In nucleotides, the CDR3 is TGTGCCAGTAGTATCGGGGGGAGCTCCTACGAGCAGTACTTC. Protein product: CASSIGGSSYEQYF. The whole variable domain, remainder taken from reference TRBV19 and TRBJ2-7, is DGGITQSPKYLFRKEGQNVTLSCEQNLNHDAMYWYRQDPGQGLRLIYYSQIVNDFQKGDIAEGYSVSREKKESFPLTVTSAQKNPTAFYLCASSIGGSSYEQYFGPGTRLTVT.

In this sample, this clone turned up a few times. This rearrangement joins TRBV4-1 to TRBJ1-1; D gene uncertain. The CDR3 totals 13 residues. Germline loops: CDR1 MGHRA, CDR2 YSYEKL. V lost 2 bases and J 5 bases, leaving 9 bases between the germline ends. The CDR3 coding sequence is TGCGCCAGCAGCCAACCCGGCGGGACTGAAGCTTTCTTT. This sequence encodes CASSQPGGTEAFF.

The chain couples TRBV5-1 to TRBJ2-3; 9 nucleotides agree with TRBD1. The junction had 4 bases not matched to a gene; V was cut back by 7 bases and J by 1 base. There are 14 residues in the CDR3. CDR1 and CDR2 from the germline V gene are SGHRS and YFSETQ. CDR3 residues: CASGRTGGTDTQYF. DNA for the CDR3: TGCGCCAGCGGGAGGACAGGGGGCACAGATACGCAGTATTTT.

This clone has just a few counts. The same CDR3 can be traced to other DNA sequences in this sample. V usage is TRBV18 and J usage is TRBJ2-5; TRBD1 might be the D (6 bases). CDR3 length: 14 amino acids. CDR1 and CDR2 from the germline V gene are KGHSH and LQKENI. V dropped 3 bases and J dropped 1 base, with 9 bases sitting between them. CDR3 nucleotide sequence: TGTGCCAGCTCACCGGGACAATCCCAAGAGACCCAGTACTTC. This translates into CASSPGQSQETQYF.

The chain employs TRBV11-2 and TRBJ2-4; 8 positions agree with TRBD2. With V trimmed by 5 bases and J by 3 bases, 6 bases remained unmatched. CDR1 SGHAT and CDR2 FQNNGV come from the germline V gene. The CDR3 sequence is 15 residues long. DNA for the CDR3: TGTGCCAGCAGCCCGGGGGGGGGCGGCAAAAACATTCAGTACTTC. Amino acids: CASSPGGGGKNIQYF.

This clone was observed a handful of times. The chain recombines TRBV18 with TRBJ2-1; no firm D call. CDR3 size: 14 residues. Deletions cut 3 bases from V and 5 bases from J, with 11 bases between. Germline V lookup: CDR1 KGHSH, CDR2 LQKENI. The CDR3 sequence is CASSPRNTDNEQFF. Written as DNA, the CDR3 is TGTGCCAGCTCACCTCGGAACACAGACAATGAGCAGTTCTTC.

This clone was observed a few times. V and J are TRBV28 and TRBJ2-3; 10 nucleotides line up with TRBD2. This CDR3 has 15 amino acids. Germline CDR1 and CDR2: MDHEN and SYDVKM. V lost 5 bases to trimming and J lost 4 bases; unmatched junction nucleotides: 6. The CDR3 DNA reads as TGTGCCAGCAGTCTTTTAGCGGGGGGAGCAGATACGCAGTATTTT. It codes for CASSLLAGGADTQYF.